These 10 T cell receptor beta chains share one sample of origin, sequenced in a study of Graves' ophthalmopathy and Graves' hyperthyroidism. RNA transcripts provided the template for amplifying TCR beta CDR3 regions. In the first round, RT-PCR was carried out with HTBI primers, and a multiplex PCR formed the second round. TCRdb reprocessed the multiplex PCR reads with MiXCR, giving one entry per CDR3 protein. The repertoire holds about 620,000 distinct CDR3 sequences, with approximately 21% as singletons. The sequencing input was peripheral blood. The receptors shown here come from a woman in her late teens or twenties with stable Graves' hyperthyroidism. Some clones in this sample may be carry-over from other donors' samples.

Here the CDR3 DNA reads TGTGCCAGCAGCCGGACAGCACAGAACACCGGGGAGCTGTTTTTT. It encodes CASSRTAQNTGELFF. The J gene is TRBJ2-2, the V gene TRBV7-3; D may be TRBD1 (6 bases). Germline CDR1 and CDR2: SGHTA and FQGTGA. CDR3 size: 15 residues. Between the trimmed V and J ends, which lost 5 bases and 1 base, there was a span of 11 bases.

This clonotype was picked up one time. The chain carries TRBV9 and TRBJ2-7, with 8 bases fitting TRBD1. V was pared by 4 bases and J by 5 bases, with 5 bases of the junction left unmatched. CDR1 is SGDLS and CDR2 is YYNGEE in the germline V gene. There are 13 residues in the CDR3. The CDR3 nucleotides are TGTGCCAGCAGCAGAGTACAGGGGGACGAGCAGTACTTC. Translated: CASSRVQGDEQYF.

J is TRBJ1-1 and V is TRBV11-2, with a possible D match to TRBD1 (5 bases). The CDR3 consists of 16 residues. V was trimmed by 2 bases and J by 4 bases, leaving 17 bases between them. Germline-derived CDR1 and CDR2 are SGHAT and FQNNGV. In nucleotides, the CDR3 is TGTGCCAGCAGCTTATCCGGGACCGCCGGACGCACTGAAGCTTTCTTT. It encodes CASSLSGTAGRTEAFF.

Only a few counts were recorded for this clonotype. This chain's CDR3 is CASSVTGGIYEQYF. CDR3 nucleotides: TGTGCCAGCAGCGTCACAGGGGGCATCTACGAGCAGTACTTC. This chain connects TRBV7-9 to TRBJ2-7; 9 bases are a match to TRBD1. The CDR3 has 14 amino acids. From germline, CDR1 is SEHNR and CDR2 FQNEAQ (reference sequence). V lost 5 bases to trimming and J lost 3 bases; unmatched junction nucleotides: 5.

This clonotype was found many times. The J gene is TRBJ2-7, the V gene TRBV5-1; 9 nucleotides align to TRBD1. The CDR3 is 14 residues long. V dropped 5 bases and J dropped 3; count of bases not matched to a gene: 6. From germline, CDR1 is SGHRS and CDR2 YFSETQ. The CDR3 spells CASREQTGGYEQYF. The CDR3, as DNA: TGCGCCAGCAGGGAACAGACAGGGGGCTACGAGCAGTACTTC.

The CDR3: CASSIGLAEEGEQYF. In DNA form, the CDR3 reads TGTGCCAGCAGCATAGGACTAGCGGAGGAGGGTGAGCAGTACTTC. This chain joins TRBV7-8 and TRBJ2-7; 10 bases are shared with TRBD2. CDR3 length: 15 amino acids. With 5 bases clipped from V and 7 bases from J, the junction kept 11 bases outside the gene matches. The germline CDR1 and CDR2 sequences are SGHVS and FQNEAQ. Looking up the rest from reference TRBV7-8 and TRBJ2-7 gives the full variable domain: GAGVSQSPRYKVAKRGQDVALRCDPISGHVSLFWYQQALGQGPEFLTYFQNEAQLDKSGLPSDRFFAERPEGSVSTLKIQRTQQEDSAVYLCASSIGLAEEGEQYFGPGTRLTVT.

Worth noting for this clonotype: Being one base from a much bigger clone, this may be a read error. This rearrangement joins TRBV19 to TRBJ1-2; D call uncertain. Germline assignment: CDR1 LNHDA and CDR2 SQIVND (reference sequence). There are 13 residues in the CDR3. The CDR3, as DNA: TGTGCCAGTAGCAAGAACAGTAACTATGGCTTCACCTTC. Its translation is CASSKNSNYGFTF. Based on the CDR3 plus reference TRBV19 and TRBJ1-2, the full variable domain is DGGITQSPKYLFRKEGQNVTLSCEQNLNHDAMYWYRQDPGQGLRLIYYSQIVNDFQKGDIAEGYSVSREKKESFPLTVTSAQKNPTAFYLCASSKNSNYGFTFGSGTRLTVV.

Many counts were recorded for this clonotype. This rearrangement joins TRBV15 to TRBJ1-2; D is unresolved. The CDR3 runs 16 residues. Trimming removed 0 bases from V and 5 bases from J, with 16 bases in between. Germline lookup yields CDR1 LNHNV and CDR2 YYDKDF (reference sequence). The CDR3 loop reads CATSRDRKDGGYGYTF. CDR3 nucleotide sequence: TGTGCCACCAGCAGAGATAGGAAGGATGGTGGATATGGCTACACCTTC.

The table lists this clonotype with many counts. The chain recombines TRBV6-5 with TRBJ1-5, with 8 bases that match TRBD1. Germline lookup yields CDR1 MNHEY and CDR2 SVGAGI. The CDR3 is made up of 18 amino acids. J was trimmed by 5 bases and V by 7 bases; bases with no gene match: 19. The CDR3 protein is CASTRGQGAVPNHQPQHF. CDR3 nucleotide sequence: TGTGCCAGCACCAGAGGGCAGGGGGCTGTACCGAACCATCAGCCCCAGCATTTT.

V usage is TRBV28 and J usage is TRBJ1-2; D gene uncertain. Deletions cut 3 bases from V and 8 bases from J, with 10 bases between. This CDR3 is 12 amino acids long. Germline CDR1 reads MDHEN; CDR2 reads SYDVKM. CDR3 nucleotides: TGTGCCAGCAGTTTTCTGCAAGGAGGCTACACCTTC. Protein: CASSFLQGGYTF.